This T cell receptor (beta chain) was documented in a study of HIV-infected children after antiretroviral therapy interruption. This clonotype is medium-sized. Treatment meaning: PENTA 11 planned treatment interruption arm or continuous ART arm. V gave up 0 bases and J gave up 9 bases, with 15 bases separating them. The germline V gene has CDR1 LGHNA and CDR2 YNFKEQ. CDR3 length equals 15 residues. Unique molecular identifiers were included in an RNA-based 3' RACE TCR library. TCRdb re-analysed the 3' RACE reads in MiXCR, keeping a single row per CDR3 protein. The data show fewer than 45,000 distinct CDR3 sequences, 6.5% seen once.

The sample in question was CD45RA+ CD4+ T cells from PBMCs, pooled from several time points, obtained from a donor given antiretroviral therapy, either interrupted or continuous. Noted subset: naive CD4+ CD45RA+ CD45RO- T cells. This TCR derives from a pool of human donors with HIV. The J gene is TRBJ2-1, the V gene TRBV4-2; D ambiguous. The CDR3 here is CASSQDRDNYAEQFF. CDR3 DNA sequence: TGTGCCAGCAGCCAAGATAGAGACAACTATGCTGAGCAGTTCTTC.